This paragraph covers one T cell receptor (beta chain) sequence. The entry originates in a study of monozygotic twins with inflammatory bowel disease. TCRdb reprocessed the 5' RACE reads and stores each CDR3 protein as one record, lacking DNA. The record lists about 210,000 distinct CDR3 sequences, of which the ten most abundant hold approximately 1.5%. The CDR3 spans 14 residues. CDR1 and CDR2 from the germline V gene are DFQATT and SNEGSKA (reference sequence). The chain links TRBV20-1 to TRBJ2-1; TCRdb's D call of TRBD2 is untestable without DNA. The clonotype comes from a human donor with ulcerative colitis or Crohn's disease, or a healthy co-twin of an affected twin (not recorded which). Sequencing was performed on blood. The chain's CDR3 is CSASLAGVLNEQFF.